The clone carrying this TCR beta chain has a handful of counts. The record originates from a study of blood T cell repertoires in COVID-19. At the level of the study: The United States, Italy and Spain supplied acute and convalescent COVID-19 samples.

CDR1 and CDR2 from the germline V gene are DFQATT and SNEGSKA (reference sequence). The CDR3 loop spans 18 amino acids. The J segment lost 3 bases and the V segment lost 3 bases, leaving 17 bases of the junction unmatched. Sequencing was performed with immunoSEQ multiplex PCR; in TCRdb, only in-frame clones are kept and a portion is missing. The sample shows 120,000 or so clones, over 60% of them seen only once. The chain carries TRBV20-1 and TRBJ1-1, with TRBD1 matching 9 bases. What was sequenced was peripheral blood. This sequence originates from a human donor in a cohort sampled during active COVID-19. The CDR3 loop is CSASNLPGQGARYTEAFF. For the CDR3, the DNA is TGCAGTGCTAGTAACCTGCCGGGACAGGGTGCGAGGTACACTGAAGCTTTCTTT.